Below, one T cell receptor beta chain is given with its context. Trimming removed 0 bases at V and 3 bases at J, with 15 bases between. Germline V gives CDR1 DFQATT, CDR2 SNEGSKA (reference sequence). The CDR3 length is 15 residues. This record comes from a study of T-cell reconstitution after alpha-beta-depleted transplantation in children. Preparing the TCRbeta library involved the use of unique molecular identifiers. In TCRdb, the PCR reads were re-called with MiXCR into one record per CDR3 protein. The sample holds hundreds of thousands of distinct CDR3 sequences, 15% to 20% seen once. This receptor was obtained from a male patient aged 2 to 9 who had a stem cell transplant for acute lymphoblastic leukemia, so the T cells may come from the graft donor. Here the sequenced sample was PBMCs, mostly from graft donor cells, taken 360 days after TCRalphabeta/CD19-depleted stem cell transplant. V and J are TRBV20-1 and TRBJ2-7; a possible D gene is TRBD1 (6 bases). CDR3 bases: TGCAGTGCTAGAGACAGGGGCCATCTAGACTACGAGCAGTACTTC. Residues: CSARDRGHLDYEQYF.